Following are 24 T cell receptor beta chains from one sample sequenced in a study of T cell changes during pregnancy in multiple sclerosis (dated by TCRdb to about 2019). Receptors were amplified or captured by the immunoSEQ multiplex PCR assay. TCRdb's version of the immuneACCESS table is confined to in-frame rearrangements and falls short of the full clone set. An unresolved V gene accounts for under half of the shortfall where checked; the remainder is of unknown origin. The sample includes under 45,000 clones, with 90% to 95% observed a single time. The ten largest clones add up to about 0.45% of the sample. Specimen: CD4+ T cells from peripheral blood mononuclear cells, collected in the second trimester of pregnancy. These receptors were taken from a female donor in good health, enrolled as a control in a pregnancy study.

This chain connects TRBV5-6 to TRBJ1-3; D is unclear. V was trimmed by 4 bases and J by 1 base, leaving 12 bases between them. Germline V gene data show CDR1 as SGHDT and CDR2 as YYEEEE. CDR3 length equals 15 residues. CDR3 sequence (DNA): TGTGCCAGCAGCAAACGAGGGCCTTCTGGAAACACCATATATTTT. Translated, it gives CASSKRGPSGNTIYF.

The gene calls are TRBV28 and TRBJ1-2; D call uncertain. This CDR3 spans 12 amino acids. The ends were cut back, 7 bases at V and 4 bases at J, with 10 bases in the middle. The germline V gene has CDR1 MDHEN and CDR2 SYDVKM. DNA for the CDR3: TGTGCCAGCACGTCCGTCTCCTATGGCTACACCTTC. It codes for CASTSVSYGYTF.

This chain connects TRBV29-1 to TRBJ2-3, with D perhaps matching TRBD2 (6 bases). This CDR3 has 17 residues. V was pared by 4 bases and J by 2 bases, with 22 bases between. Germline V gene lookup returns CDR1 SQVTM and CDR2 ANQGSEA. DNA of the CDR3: TGCAGCGTTGTAGGAGGGCGGAACTTTCCAGTCACAGATACGCAGTATTTT. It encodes CSVVGGRNFPVTDTQYF.

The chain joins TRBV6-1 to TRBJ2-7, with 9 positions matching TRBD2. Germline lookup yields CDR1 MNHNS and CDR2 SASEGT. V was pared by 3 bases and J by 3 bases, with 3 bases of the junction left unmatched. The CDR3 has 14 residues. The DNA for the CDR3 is TGTGCCAGCAGTGAGACTAGCGGAGACTACGAGCAGTACTTC. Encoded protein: CASSETSGDYEQYF.

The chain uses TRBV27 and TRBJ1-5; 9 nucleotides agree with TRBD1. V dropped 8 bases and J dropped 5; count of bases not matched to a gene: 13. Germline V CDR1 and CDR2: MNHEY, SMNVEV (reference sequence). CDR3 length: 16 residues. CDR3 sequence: CASGPPRDREHQPQHF. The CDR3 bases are TGTGCCAGCGGGCCTCCCCGGGACAGGGAACATCAGCCCCAGCATTTT.

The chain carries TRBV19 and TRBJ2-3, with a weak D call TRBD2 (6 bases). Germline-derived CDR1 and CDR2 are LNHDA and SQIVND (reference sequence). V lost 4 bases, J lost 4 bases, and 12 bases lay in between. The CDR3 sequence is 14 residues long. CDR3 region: CASSNEGGADTQYF. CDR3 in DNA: TGTGCCAGTAGTAACGAGGGCGGGGCAGATACGCAGTATTTT.

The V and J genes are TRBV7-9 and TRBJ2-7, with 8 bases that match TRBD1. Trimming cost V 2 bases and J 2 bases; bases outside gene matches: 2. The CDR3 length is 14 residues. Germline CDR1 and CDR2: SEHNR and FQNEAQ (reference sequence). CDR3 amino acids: CASSLIQGAYEQYF. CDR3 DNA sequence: TGTGCCAGCAGCTTAATACAGGGGGCCTACGAGCAGTACTTC.

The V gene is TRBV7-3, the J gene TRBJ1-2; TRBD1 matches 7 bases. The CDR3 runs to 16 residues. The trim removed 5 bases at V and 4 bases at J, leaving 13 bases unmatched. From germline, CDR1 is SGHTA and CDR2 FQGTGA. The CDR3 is CASSQNRDRELYGYTF. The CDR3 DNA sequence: TGTGCCAGCAGCCAAAACAGGGACAGAGAGCTCTATGGCTACACCTTC.

CDR3 in DNA: TGTGCCAGCACCGACACCGGGACAGGGGGAAATTCACCCCTCCACTTT. Translating gives CASTDTGTGGNSPLHF. The V gene is TRBV27, the J gene TRBJ1-6, with TRBD1 matching over 11 bases. This CDR3 region has 16 residues. The germline V gene encodes CDR1 MNHEY and CDR2 SMNVEV (reference sequence). V was clipped by 7 bases and J by 7 bases; unmatched bases: 9.

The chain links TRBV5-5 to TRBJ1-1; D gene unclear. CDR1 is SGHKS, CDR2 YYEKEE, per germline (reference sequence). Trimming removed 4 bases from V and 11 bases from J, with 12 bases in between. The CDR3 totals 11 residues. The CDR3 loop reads CASSTEYRAFF. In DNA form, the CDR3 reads TGTGCCAGCAGCACCGAATATCGGGCTTTCTTT.

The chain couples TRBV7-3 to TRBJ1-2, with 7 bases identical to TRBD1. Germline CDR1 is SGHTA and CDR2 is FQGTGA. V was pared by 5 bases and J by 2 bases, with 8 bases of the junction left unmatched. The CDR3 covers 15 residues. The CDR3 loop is CASSPHGGGNYGYTF. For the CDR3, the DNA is TGTGCCAGCAGCCCCCACGGAGGGGGCAACTATGGCTACACCTTC.

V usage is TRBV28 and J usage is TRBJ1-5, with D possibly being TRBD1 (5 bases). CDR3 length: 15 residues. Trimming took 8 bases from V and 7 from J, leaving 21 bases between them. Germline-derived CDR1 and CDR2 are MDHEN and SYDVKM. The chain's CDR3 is CASGKEVGTRQPQHF. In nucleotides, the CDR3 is TGTGCCAGCGGGAAAGAGGTGGGGACTCGACAGCCCCAGCATTTT.

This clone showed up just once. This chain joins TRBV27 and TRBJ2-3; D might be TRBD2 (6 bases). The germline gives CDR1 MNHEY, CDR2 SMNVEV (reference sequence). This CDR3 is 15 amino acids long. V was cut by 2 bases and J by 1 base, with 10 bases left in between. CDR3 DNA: TGTGCCAGCAGTTTAATGGCTAGCGGCACAGATACGCAGTATTTT. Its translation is CASSLMASGTDTQYF.

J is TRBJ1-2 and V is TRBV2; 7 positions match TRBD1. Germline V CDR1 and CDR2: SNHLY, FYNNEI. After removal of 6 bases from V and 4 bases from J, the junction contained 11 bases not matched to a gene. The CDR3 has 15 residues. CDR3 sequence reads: CASRILPGQLYGYTF. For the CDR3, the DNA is TGTGCCAGCAGAATACTCCCGGGACAGCTCTATGGCTACACCTTC.

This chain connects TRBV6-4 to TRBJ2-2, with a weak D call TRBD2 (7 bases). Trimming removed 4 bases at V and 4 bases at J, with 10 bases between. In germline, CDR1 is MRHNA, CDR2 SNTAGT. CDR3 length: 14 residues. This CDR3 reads CASSVGGPTGELFF. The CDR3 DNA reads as TGTGCCAGCAGTGTCGGGGGGCCCACCGGGGAGCTGTTTTTT.

CDR3 sequence reads: CASRSQGRTEAFF. DNA of the CDR3: TGTGCCAGCAGATCGCAGGGTCGCACTGAAGCTTTCTTT. The chain employs TRBV6-1 and TRBJ1-1; the D gene is possibly TRBD1 (5 bases). The CDR3 length is 13 residues. V was clipped by 6 bases and J by 4 bases, with 12 bases between them. Germline CDR1 and CDR2: MNHNS and SASEGT.

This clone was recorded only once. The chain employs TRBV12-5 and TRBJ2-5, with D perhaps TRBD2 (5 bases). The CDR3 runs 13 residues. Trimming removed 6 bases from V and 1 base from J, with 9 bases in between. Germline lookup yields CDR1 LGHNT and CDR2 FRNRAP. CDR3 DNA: TGTGCTAGTGGGGTCCGGGGCCAAGAGACCCAGTACTTC. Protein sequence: CASGVRGQETQYF.

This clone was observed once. The CDR3 spells CASSQAPQGLRGYTF. The CDR3 DNA is TGCGCCAGCAGCCAAGCACCTCAGGGCCTACGAGGCTACACCTTC. This chain links TRBV4-1 with TRBJ1-2; D possibly corresponds to TRBD1 (5 bases). The CDR3 runs to 15 residues. V lost 1 base and J 8 bases, leaving 17 bases between the germline ends. The germline V gene has CDR1 MGHRA and CDR2 YSYEKL.

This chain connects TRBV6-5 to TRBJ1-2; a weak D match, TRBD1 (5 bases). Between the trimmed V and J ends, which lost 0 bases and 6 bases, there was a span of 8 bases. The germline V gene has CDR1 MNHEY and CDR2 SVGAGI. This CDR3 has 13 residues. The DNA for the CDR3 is TGTGCCAGCAGTTACTCCCCGGGGGATGGCTACACCTTC. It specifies CASSYSPGDGYTF.

DNA for the CDR3: TGCGCCAGCAGCCGACAGGGAAGCGGGGAGCTGTTTTTT. Translation gives CASSRQGSGELFF. The chain is built from TRBV5-1 and TRBJ2-2; 7 positions agree with TRBD1. The CDR3 spans 13 residues. Germline CDR1 SGHRS, CDR2 YFSETQ. J gave up 7 bases and V 4 bases, and 4 bases lay outside the gene matches.

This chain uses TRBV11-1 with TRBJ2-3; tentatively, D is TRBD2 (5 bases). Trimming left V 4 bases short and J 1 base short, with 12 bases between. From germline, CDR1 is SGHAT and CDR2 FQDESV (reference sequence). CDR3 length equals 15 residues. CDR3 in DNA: TGTGCCAGCAGCTCTTGGGGAGAGGGCACAGATACGCAGTATTTT. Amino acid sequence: CASSSWGEGTDTQYF.

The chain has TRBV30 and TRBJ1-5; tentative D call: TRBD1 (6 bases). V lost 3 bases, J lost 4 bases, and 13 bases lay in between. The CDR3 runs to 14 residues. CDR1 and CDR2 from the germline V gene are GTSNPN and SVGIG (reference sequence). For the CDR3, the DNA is TGTGCCTGGAGGGGCCCAGGGGAGAATCAGCCCCAGCATTTT. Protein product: CAWRGPGENQPQHF.

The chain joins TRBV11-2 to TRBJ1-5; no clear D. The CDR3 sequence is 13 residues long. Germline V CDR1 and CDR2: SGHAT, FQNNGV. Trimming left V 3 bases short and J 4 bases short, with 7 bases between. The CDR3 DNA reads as TGTGCCAGCAGCTTCTACAGTAATCAGCCCCAGCATTTT. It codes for CASSFYSNQPQHF.

Written as DNA, the CDR3 is TGTGCCAGCAGCTTAGGCGGGGCCCCTAACTATGGCTACACCTTC. Protein product: CASSLGGAPNYGYTF. The chain combines TRBV7-9 with TRBJ1-2, with D possibly matching TRBD1 (5 bases). V lost 1 base to trimming and J lost 0 bases, with 9 bases between them. The germline CDR1 and CDR2 sequences are SEHNR and FQNEAQ (reference sequence). The CDR3 has 15 amino acids. Full variable domain (missing parts from reference TRBV7-9 and TRBJ1-2): DTGVSQNPRHKITKRGQNVTFRCDPISEHNRLYWYRQTLGQGPEFLTYFQNEAQLEKSRLLSDRFSAERPKGSFSTLEIQRTEQGDSAMYLCASSLGGAPNYGYTFGSGTRLTVV.